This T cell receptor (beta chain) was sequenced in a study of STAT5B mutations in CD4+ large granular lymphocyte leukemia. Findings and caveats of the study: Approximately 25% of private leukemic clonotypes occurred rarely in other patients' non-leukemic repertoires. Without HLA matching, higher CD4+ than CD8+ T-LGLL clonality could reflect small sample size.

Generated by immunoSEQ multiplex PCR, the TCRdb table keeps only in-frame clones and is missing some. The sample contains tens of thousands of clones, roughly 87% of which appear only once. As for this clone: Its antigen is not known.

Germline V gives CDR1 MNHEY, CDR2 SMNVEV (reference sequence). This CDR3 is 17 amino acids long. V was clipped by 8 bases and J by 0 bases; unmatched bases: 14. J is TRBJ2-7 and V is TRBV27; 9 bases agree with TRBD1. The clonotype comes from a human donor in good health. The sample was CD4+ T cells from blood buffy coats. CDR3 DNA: TGTGCCAGCGGGTCAAGTAAGCCGGGACAGGGCTCCTACGAGCAGTACTTC. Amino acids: CASGSSKPGQGSYEQYF.